This T cell receptor (beta chain) was recovered during a study of T cells after yellow fever vaccination. Trimming pared 4 bases from V and 1 base from J, leaving 19 bases between. Germline V gene data show CDR1 as LGHNA and CDR2 as YSLEER. The CDR3 is 17 amino acids. Study-level points and caveats: Clonotype sharing between CD4 and CD8 compartments was small. Contaminating bulk clonotypes could be abundant in FACS-sorted repertoires.

TCRdb reprocessed the 5' RACE reads via MiXCR and lists one record per CDR3 protein. In the table there are 310,000 or so distinct CDR3 sequences, approximately 3.8% of which are singletons. This clonotype was seen ten or more times. The target antigen is unknown. The chain has TRBV4-3 and TRBJ2-5; possible D gene TRBD2, 6 bases. This material consisted of PBMCs, taken on the day of the yellow fever booster vaccination. This clonotype was sampled from a young man who received the YFV17D yellow fever vaccine. This CDR3 is CASSPWRDSRSQETQYF. The CDR3 DNA is TGCGCCAGCAGCCCATGGCGGGACTCGAGGTCCCAAGAGACCCAGTACTTC.